The 23 T cell receptor beta chains below all came from one sample that was sequenced in a study of immune evolution from preneoplasia to lung adenocarcinoma. Method: immunoSEQ multiplex PCR; TCRdb's copy keeps in-frame clones and lacks some. In the table there are about 4,900 clones, roughly 79% of which are singletons. Material: FFPE minimally invasive lung adenocarcinoma tissue. The receptors here all came from a person aged 60-80 years with lung adenocarcinoma.

V is TRBV19 and J is TRBJ2-7; D may be TRBD1 (6 bases). This CDR3 is 14 amino acids long. CDR1 LNHDA and CDR2 SQIVND come from the germline V gene (reference sequence). V lost 5 bases, J lost 1 base, and 12 bases lay in between. CDR3 loop: CASSRTVPSYEQYF. The DNA of the CDR3 is TGTGCCAGTAGTCGGACAGTACCATCCTACGAGCAGTACTTC.

This clone was counted only a few times. The V and J genes are TRBV4-3 and TRBJ2-1; D unresolved. The CDR3 contains 14 residues. V lost 0 bases and J 10 bases, leaving 13 bases between the germline ends. Per germline, CDR1 LGHNA and CDR2 YSLEER. The CDR3 loop reads CASSQEGSLDEQFF. In DNA form, the CDR3 reads TGCGCCAGCAGCCAAGAGGGCTCCTTGGACGAGCAGTTCTTC.

This chain uses TRBV7-6 with TRBJ1-4; D not resolved. Germline values: CDR1 SGHVS, CDR2 FNYEAQ. This CDR3 contains 15 residues. Trimming removed 4 bases at V and 5 bases at J, with 14 bases between. CDR3 nucleotide sequence: TGTGCCAGCAGCTCAAACAGAGCCCCAAATGAAAAACTGTTTTTT. Protein product: CASSSNRAPNEKLFF.

CDR3 sequence: CASSLPTSGRTEQYF. In nucleotides, the CDR3 is TGTGCCAGCAGCTTACCGACTAGCGGGAGAACCGAGCAGTACTTC. The chain is built from TRBV7-9 and TRBJ2-7; 12 bases match TRBD2. V lost 2 bases, J lost 6 bases, and 5 bases stayed unmatched. Germline values: CDR1 SEHNR, CDR2 FQNEAQ (reference sequence). The CDR3 consists of 15 residues.

The V gene is TRBV28, the J gene TRBJ2-3, with 7 bases fitting TRBD2. The V and J ends lost 5 bases and 2 bases, in that order; junction bases with no gene match: 7. In germline, CDR1 is MDHEN, CDR2 SYDVKM. This CDR3 spans 15 amino acids. The chain's CDR3 is CASSPPSGLTDTQYF. The CDR3 DNA reads TGTGCCAGCAGTCCTCCTAGCGGCCTCACAGATACGCAGTATTTT.

The rearrangement uses TRBV7-9 and TRBJ2-5, with D possibly being TRBD1 (5 bases). Germline V gives CDR1 SEHNR, CDR2 FQNEAQ (reference sequence). This CDR3 is built from 16 residues. V was cut by 1 base and J by 4 bases, with 16 bases left in between. CDR3 region: CASSLGLHDRGETQYF. CDR3 DNA: TGTGCCAGCAGCTTAGGGCTCCACGACAGAGGAGAGACCCAGTACTTC.

The chain is built from TRBV30 and TRBJ1-4; no clear D. The germline V and J ends were trimmed by 1 base and 7 bases, with 13 bases remaining between them. Germline V gene lookup returns CDR1 GTSNPN and CDR2 SVGIG (reference sequence). The CDR3 length is 14 residues. CDR3 amino acids: CAWSGADGGEKLFF. Written as DNA, the CDR3 is TGTGCCTGGAGTGGAGCTGACGGTGGTGAAAAACTGTTTTTT.

This chain joins TRBV6-4 and TRBJ2-3, with TRBD2 as a possible D gene (6 bases). The germline CDR1 and CDR2 sequences are MRHNA and SNTAGT. V was shortened by 0 bases and J by 1 base, with 8 bases between the two germline ends. This CDR3 contains 15 residues. CDR3 sequence reads: CASSDSGLRTDTQYF. CDR3 nucleotides: TGTGCCAGCAGTGACTCGGGACTCCGCACAGATACGCAGTATTTT.

This clone has only a few counts. The chain links TRBV5-4 to TRBJ1-1, with D maybe TRBD1 (6 bases). This CDR3 spans 14 amino acids. CDR1 is SGHNT and CDR2 is YYREEE in the germline V gene (reference sequence). Deletions cut 4 bases from V and 6 bases from J, with 16 bases between. The CDR3, as DNA: TGTGCCAGCAGCGCGGGACACCGGAGGGCTGAAGCTTTCTTT. Its protein is CASSAGHRRAEAFF.

The chain couples TRBV5-6 to TRBJ2-1, with D tentatively TRBD2 (5 bases). The CDR3 has 13 amino acids. Germline V gene lookup returns CDR1 SGHDT and CDR2 YYEEEE. Trimming took off 10 bases at V and 8 bases at J, with 19 bases between the two ends. The CDR3 loop is CAVAPAGGHEQFF. CDR3 sequence (DNA): TGTGCCGTCGCACCGGCGGGTGGCCATGAGCAGTTCTTC.

V is TRBV18 and J is TRBJ1-5; possible D gene TRBD1, 6 bases. Germline V gives CDR1 KGHSH, CDR2 LQKENI. This CDR3 contains 14 residues. V was shortened by 3 bases and J by 5 bases, with 11 bases between the two germline ends. The CDR3 is CASSPDSPDQPQHF. The CDR3 DNA sequence: TGTGCCAGCTCACCGGACAGTCCTGATCAGCCCCAGCATTTT.

The rearrangement joins TRBV2 to TRBJ1-1; D is undetermined. CDR1 and CDR2 from the germline V gene are SNHLY and FYNNEI. Trimming took off 6 bases at V and 4 bases at J, with 12 bases between the two ends. The CDR3 runs to 13 residues. The CDR3 here is CASSPLLGTEAFF. CDR3 sequence (DNA): TGTGCCAGCAGCCCCCTGTTGGGCACTGAAGCTTTCTTT.

The V and J genes are TRBV9 and TRBJ2-7; 9 bases map to TRBD1. J gave up 5 bases and V 6 bases, and 6 bases lay outside the gene matches. CDR3 length equals 13 residues. Germline CDR1 reads SGDLS; CDR2 reads YYNGEE. CDR3: CASNRDRDDEQYF. CDR3 nucleotides: TGTGCCAGCAACCGGGACAGGGATGACGAGCAGTACTTC.

The rearrangement joins TRBV5-1 to TRBJ1-1; D uncertain. The CDR3 length is 15 residues. V dropped 0 bases and J dropped 5 bases, with 14 bases sitting between them. CDR1 is SGHRS, CDR2 YFSETQ, per germline. In nucleotides, the CDR3 is TGCGCCAGCAGCTTGGATGGCCGGGTTGGAACTGAAGCTTTCTTT. The encoded protein is CASSLDGRVGTEAFF.

V and J are TRBV2 and TRBJ2-3; unclear D gene. This CDR3 has 13 amino acids. Germline V gene sequence: CDR1 SNHLY, CDR2 FYNNEI. Between the trimmed V and J ends, which lost 5 bases and 8 bases, there was a span of 14 bases. CDR3 in amino acids: CASSLDVSGTQYF. DNA for the CDR3: TGTGCCAGCAGTTTGGACGTCTCGGGTACGCAGTATTTT.

CDR3 nucleotides: TGTGCCAGCAGTGAAGCTTGGGGGGGACCTAACAATGAGCAGTTCTTC. This gives the protein CASSEAWGGPNNEQFF. This rearrangement joins TRBV2 to TRBJ2-1, with 7 bases that match TRBD2. Germline V gene sequence: CDR1 SNHLY, CDR2 FYNNEI. CDR3 length: 16 amino acids. V was pared by 0 bases and J by 5 bases, with 7 bases of the junction left unmatched.

Only a few counts were recorded for this clone. The rearrangement joins TRBV11-1 to TRBJ2-1; 11 bases agree with TRBD2. CDR3 length: 16 residues. V shed 5 bases and J 6 bases; nucleotides not matched to a gene: 9. Germline-derived CDR1 and CDR2 are SGHAT and FQDESV (reference sequence). CDR3 residues: CASSRELAGAGNEQFF. The CDR3 DNA is TGTGCCAGCAGCCGGGAACTAGCGGGAGCGGGCAATGAGCAGTTCTTC.

The J gene is TRBJ2-1, the V gene TRBV7-9, with unresolved D. From germline, CDR1 is SEHNR and CDR2 FQNEAQ (reference sequence). Deletions cut 2 bases from V and 13 bases from J, with 18 bases between. This CDR3 has 14 residues. This chain's CDR3 is CASSLWHANSQQFF. The CDR3 DNA sequence: TGTGCCAGCAGCTTATGGCACGCGAACTCGCAACAGTTCTTC.

The V and J genes are TRBV7-3 and TRBJ2-1; 9 positions agree with TRBD2. Germline lookup yields CDR1 SGHTA and CDR2 FQGTGA. The CDR3 extends over 17 amino acids. V lost 5 bases, J lost 8 bases, and 16 bases stayed unmatched. CDR3 nucleotide sequence: TGTGCCAGCAGCCCGAGGTCATTAGGACTAGCGCTGGATGAGCAGTTCTTC. It is translated as CASSPRSLGLALDEQFF.

This clone was seen a handful of times. The genes are TRBV29-1 and TRBJ2-5; the D is unclear. From germline, CDR1 is SQVTM and CDR2 ANQGSEA. The CDR3 has 13 amino acids. Trimming shortened V by 4 bases and J by 0 bases, and 9 bases separated the two germline ends. CDR3 nucleotides: TGCAGCGTTGGTTCTGTGTACCAAGAGACCCAGTACTTC. Its protein product is CSVGSVYQETQYF. The whole variable domain, remainder taken from reference TRBV29-1 and TRBJ2-5, is SAVISQKPSRDICQRGTSLTIQCQVDSQVTMMFWYRQQPGQSLTLIATANQGSEATYESGFVIDKFPISRPNLTFSTLTVSNMSPEDSSIYLCSVGSVYQETQYFGPGTRLLVL.

The chain uses TRBV29-1 and TRBJ2-7; 10 bases fit TRBD2. The germline CDR1 and CDR2 sequences are SQVTM and ANQGSEA. The CDR3 has 13 amino acids. Trimming at V came to 5 bases and at J to 2 bases, leaving 3 bases not matched to a gene. The CDR3 loop is CSVRTSGPYEQYF. CDR3 sequence (DNA): TGCAGCGTTAGGACTAGCGGACCCTACGAGCAGTACTTC.

J is TRBJ2-5 and V is TRBV7-3; 8 positions agree with TRBD2. Germline V lookup: CDR1 SGHTA, CDR2 FQGTGA. J lost 2 bases, V lost 0 bases, and 2 bases had no gene match. The CDR3 is 15 residues long. This CDR3 reads CASSLTSGVQETQYF. CDR3 bases: TGTGCCAGCAGCTTAACTAGCGGGGTGCAAGAGACCCAGTACTTC.

This sequence joins TRBV2 and TRBJ2-3; 8 bases agree with TRBD2. The germline V gene encodes CDR1 SNHLY and CDR2 FYNNEI. J was trimmed by 4 bases and V by 3 bases; bases with no gene match: 24. This CDR3 is 21 amino acids long. Here the CDR3 DNA reads TGTGCCAGCAGTGACCCCGGAAAGCGGAGCGGGAGACAGCAATACGCAGATACGCAGTATTTT. It specifies CASSDPGKRSGRQQYADTQYF.